This is a list of T cell receptor beta chains from one sample in a study of cytomegalovirus exposure and HLA in healthy donors. Generated by immunoSEQ multiplex PCR, the TCRdb table keeps only in-frame clones and is missing some. The data contain about 170,000 clones, roughly 75% of them singletons. The specimen sequenced was PBMCs. The source is a woman between 45 and 65 years old in good health and CMV-seropositive. CDR3s include the opening cysteine and the closing phenylalanine or tryptophan. A D gene is named only where the DNA matches it firmly. Only part of the rows carry a size: once, few, many, or a class if the clone is expanded.

abundance	d_gene	v_gene	j_gene	CDR3nt	CDR3aa
-	TRBD1	TRBV11-2	TRBJ1-1	TGTGCCAGCAGCCCCACTACCCCGGGACAGTACACTGAAGCTTTCTTT	CASSPTTPGQYTEAFF
-	TRBD1	TRBV11-3	TRBJ2-2	TGTGCCAGCAGCGCCGCCGGGACAGCGAACACCGGGGAGCTGTTTTTT	CASSAAGTANTGELFF
once	-	TRBV6-5	TRBJ2-1	TGTGCCAGCAGTTACGGAGGGGGGAGGGGCAATGAGCAGTTCTTC	CASSYGGGRGNEQFF
-	-	TRBV20-1	TRBJ2-7	TGCAGTGCCTCTAGAGGGGGCGAGCAGTACTTC	CSASRGGEQYF
-	TRBD1	TRBV15	TRBJ1-2	TGTGCCACCAGCAGAAAGTCTAGGACAGGGACCCCTTATAACTATGGCTACACCTTC	CATSRKSRTGTPYNYGYTF
-	-	TRBV28	TRBJ1-1	TGTGCCAGCAGCCTTAGGGCCCCGGGGAAATTGAACACTGAAGCTTTCTTT	CASSLRAPGKLNTEAFF
once	-	TRBV27	TRBJ1-1	TGTGCCAGCAGACGCCTGGGGGCACCTGAAGCTTTCTTT	CASRRLGAPEAFF
-	-	TRBV10-3	TRBJ1-1	TGTGCCATCAGCGCATTAGGGGTTGTGGACACTGAAGCTTTCTTT	CAISALGVVDTEAFF
-	-	TRBV14	TRBJ1-1	TGTGCCAGCAGCCAAGAATTGTGGGGCGTCCGTGAAGCTTTCTTT	CASSQELWGVREAFF
-	-	TRBV5-1	TRBJ2-3	TGCGCCAGCAGAAAGACAACTGGGGAGACGCAGTATTTT	CASRKTTGETQYF
-	-	TRBV5-6	TRBJ1-6	TGTGCCAGCAGCTTGGCCTTAGGCAGGCAAGATAAGGAAAAACCCCTCCACTTT	CASSLALGRQDKEKPLHF
-	-	TRBV7-2	TRBJ1-2	TGTGCCAGCAGCTTACGGGTTGGACACCGTACCTCCACTGGCTACACCTTC	CASSLRVGHRTSTGYTF
-	TRBD2	TRBV5-1	TRBJ2-3	TGCGCCAGCAGGGATACTAGCGGGATTGCAGATACGCAGTATTTT	CASRDTSGIADTQYF
-	-	TRBV5-8	TRBJ1-2	TGTGCCAGCAGCTTAGACAGGTTCTACTATGGCTACACCTTC	CASSLDRFYYGYTF
-	-	TRBV29-1	TRBJ1-2	TGCAGCGCTGGGGGGATTGATGATGGCTACACCTTC	CSAGGIDDGYTF
-	TRBD1	TRBV2	TRBJ2-2	TGTGCCAGCAGATGGACAGGGGGGAACACCGGGGAGCTGTTTTTT	CASRWTGGNTGELFF
-	TRBD1	TRBV7-8	TRBJ1-1	TGTGCCAGCAGCCGGGACAGGGACACTGAAGCTTTCTTT	CASSRDRDTEAFF
few	-	TRBV9	TRBJ2-2	TGTGCCAGCAGCGCCAGCGGCACCGGGGAGCTGTTTTTT	CASSASGTGELFF
few	TRBD2	TRBV6-1	TRBJ2-1	TGTGCCAGCAGTGACTGGACTAGCGGCCTCCCCTCCTACAATGAGCAGTTCTTC	CASSDWTSGLPSYNEQFF
-	-	TRBV28	TRBJ2-7	TGTGCCAGCAGTTTTCACAGGATGCTTTCCTACGAGCAGTACTTC	CASSFHRMLSYEQYF
-	TRBD1	TRBV9	TRBJ1-1	TGTGCCAGCAGCAGTTCCTGGACAGGGGGCGCCGCCGAAGCTTTCTTT	CASSSSWTGGAAEAFF
-	TRBD2	TRBV13	TRBJ2-2	TGTGCCAGCAGCGCTCCTCGACTAGCGGGAGGAACCGGGGAGCTGTTTTTT	CASSAPRLAGGTGELFF
-	-	TRBV28	TRBJ1-2	TGTGCCAGCAGTACGGAGGGGACCGCTAACTATGGCTACACCTTC	CASSTEGTANYGYTF
once	TRBD2	TRBV6-1	TRBJ2-5	TGTGCCAGCAGTGAAGCGCAGCGGGGAAGGGCCCAGTACTTC	CASSEAQRGRAQYF
-	TRBD1	TRBV11-2	TRBJ1-1	TGTGCCAGCAGCCCATGGGGACAGGACAACACTGAAGCTTTCTTT	CASSPWGQDNTEAFF
-	TRBD1	TRBV13	TRBJ2-7	TGTGCCAGCAGCTTATGGACAGGGGGACGGGATTACGAGCAGTACTTC	CASSLWTGGRDYEQYF
once	TRBD1	TRBV27	TRBJ2-7	TGTGCCAGCAGTTCGGACAGGTTCCCATACGAGCAGTACTTC	CASSSDRFPYEQYF
-	TRBD1	TRBV4-3	TRBJ1-2	TGCGCCAGCAGCCAAGATTTGAGGGGGCGTAGGTATGGCTACACCTTC	CASSQDLRGRRYGYTF
-	TRBD1	TRBV5-1	TRBJ2-3	TGCGCCAGCAGCAAGGGGACAGGACACACAGATACGCAGTATTTT	CASSKGTGHTDTQYF
-	TRBD2	TRBV11-3	TRBJ2-1	TGTGCCAGCAGCTTAGAGGGACGGGGGGATGAGCAGTTCTTC	CASSLEGRGDEQFF
-	-	TRBV7-3	TRBJ2-3	TGTGCCAGCAGCCAGAATGGCGGAAGCACAGATACGCAGTATTTT	CASSQNGGSTDTQYF
-	TRBD2	TRBV7-2	TRBJ2-7	TGTGCCAGCAGCCCTTCACCGGGGGGCTACGAGCAGTACTTC	CASSPSPGGYEQYF
-	-	TRBV7-2	TRBJ1-6	TGTGCCAGCAGCCCCGGTTTACGGGGTTTGTCACCCCTCCACTTT	CASSPGLRGLSPLHF
-	TRBD1	TRBV7-3	TRBJ1-2	TGTGCCAGCAGCTTCAACCAGGGGGCGAATGGCTACACCTTC	CASSFNQGANGYTF
once	TRBD1	TRBV25-1	TRBJ1-2	TGTGCCAGCAGTGATCCCGCGGGACAGGGGTCGGAGGGCTACACCTTC	CASSDPAGQGSEGYTF
-	-	TRBV2	TRBJ2-7	TGTGCCAGCATGAAGGCGGAGAACTACGAGCAGTACTTC	CASMKAENYEQYF
few	-	TRBV11-3	TRBJ1-3	TGTGCCAGCAGCTTGGTCCCCTATTGGCCGAGGGAAAACACCATATATTTT	CASSLVPYWPRENTIYF
-	-	TRBV29-1	TRBJ2-4	TGCAGCGTTGTCTGGAGGGTCCAATACTTC	CSVVWRVQYF
-	-	TRBV27	TRBJ1-5	TGTGCCAGCAGTCCGCGCCCATCTGTATCGCCCCAGCATTTT	CASSPRPSVSPQHF
-	TRBD1	TRBV7-6	TRBJ2-5	TGTGCCAGCAGCATTTACGGGGGGACAGGGGGCGAGGAGACCCAGTACTTC	CASSIYGGTGGEETQYF
-	TRBD1	TRBV6-5	TRBJ1-2	TGTGCCAGCAGTACCCCGGGACAGGGGGCTAGCTACACCTTC	CASSTPGQGASYTF
-	TRBD2	TRBV30	TRBJ2-7	TGTGCCTGGGGGAGGGAGTCCTACGAGCAGTACTTC	CAWGRESYEQYF